The sequence of this T cell receptor beta chain was determined in a study of T cell repertoires in cytomegalovirus infection (dated by TCRdb to between 2018 and 2021). A note on the overall study: Donor HLA type was relevant to the analysis, as public TCR beta signatures indicated carriage of CMV infection together with the matching HLA type. On the study overall, not on this receptor specifically: The ex vivo response was dominated by HLA-C-restricted CMV-specific TCR beta clonotypes, and the single most frequent clonotype in two of eight donors was supplied by these HLA-C-restricted clonotypes. Carriers of CMV infection plus the relevant HLA type were discriminated by the cumulative frequency of public TCR beta family members in the study cohort and in an independent roughly 400-donor cohort.

This clonotype was detected ten times or more. Its antigen is unknown. No much larger clonotype is one base removed from it; base qualities were not supplied. Reading from cysteine to phenylalanine, the CDR3 counts 17 amino acids. Just the 51-base CDR3 DNA is kept, in frame starting at base 1. V lost 0 bases and J lost 0 bases; the stretch between them is 13 bases long. Taken from the germline V gene, the CDR1 and CDR2 loops are SGHVS and FNYEAQ. The instrument was an Illumina HiSeq 1500. Clones were called with MiXCR by TCRdb after fastp trimmed the public reads at Q25, and only in-frame beta chains were retained. For every CDR3 protein sequence, its rows merge into one entry that carries the most common genes and DNA. The sample records more than 200,000 distinct CDR3 sequences, around 9% of which are singletons. About 16% of the sample goes to the ten largest clones.

Recombination joined TRBV7-6 with TRBJ2-3, with no reliable assignment of the D segment. The sample consisted of PBMCs. The source of this sequence is a human donor in good health (CMV status not recorded). Some clones in this sample may be carry-over from other donors' samples. The CDR3 sequence is CASSLAIDGRSTDTQYF. The bases read TGTGCCAGCAGCTTAGCGATTGATGGCAGAAGCACAGATACGCAGTATTTT.